Below are 20 T cell receptor beta chains sequenced from a single sample in a study of response to subunit inactivated influenza vaccine. Using its own MiXCR run on the RT-PCR reads, TCRdb lists one record per CDR3 protein. This sample has about 700,000 distinct CDR3 sequences, with approximately 15% found just once. The input for sequencing was PBMCs from blood, taken roughly 2 weeks before vaccination. Receptors were obtained from a man between 45 and 60 years old who received an inactivated influenza vaccine.

The V gene is TRBV20-1, the J gene TRBJ2-6; D remains unclear. This CDR3 has 15 residues. Germline V gene sequence: CDR1 DFQATT, CDR2 SNEGSKA (reference sequence). The ends were cut back, 3 bases at V and 4 bases at J, with 13 bases in the middle. The chain's CDR3 is CSASVGGSGANVLTF. In nucleotides, the CDR3 is TGCAGTGCTAGTGTCGGCGGATCCGGGGCCAACGTCCTGACTTTC.

The gene calls are TRBV27 and TRBJ2-5, with 10 bases aligning to TRBD2. The V segment lost 5 bases and the J segment 2 bases; nucleotides outside the gene matches: 11. The CDR3 covers 17 residues. Germline lookup yields CDR1 MNHEY and CDR2 SMNVEV (reference sequence). The CDR3 DNA sequence: TGTGCCAGCAGTCCTGGGCTAGCGGGAGAGGCTCAAGAGACCCAGTACTTC. Protein sequence: CASSPGLAGEAQETQYF.

V usage is TRBV2 and J usage is TRBJ2-7; 9 bases are shared with TRBD2. Trimming took 2 bases from V and 5 from J; bases not matched to a gene: 13. The CDR3 consists of 17 residues. CDR1 is SNHLY and CDR2 is FYNNEI in the germline V gene. CDR3 residues: CASSESGGRALGDEQYF. The CDR3 DNA follows: TGTGCCAGCAGTGAATCTGGCGGGAGGGCCCTCGGGGACGAGCAGTACTTC.

This chain uses TRBV10-3 with TRBJ2-5; 13 bases map to TRBD2. CDR1 and CDR2 from the germline V gene are ENHRY and SYGVKD. V lost 5 bases and J lost 2; bases outside the gene matches: 2. CDR3 length equals 15 residues. In nucleotides, the CDR3 is TGTGCCATCAGTCCGGGACTAGCGGGGCAAGAGACCCAGTACTTC. Its translation is CAISPGLAGQETQYF.

This chain uses TRBV28 with TRBJ1-4, with D maybe TRBD1 (6 bases). Trimming cost V 8 bases and J 5 bases, with 6 bases left between them. The CDR3 covers 11 residues. Germline V CDR1 and CDR2: MDHEN, SYDVKM. The CDR3 spells CASGQNEKLFF. The CDR3 DNA follows: TGTGCCAGCGGACAGAATGAAAAACTGTTTTTT.

This clonotype was observed a handful of times. This chain links TRBV10-3 with TRBJ2-3; maybe TRBD2 (6 bases). Germline CDR1 is ENHRY and CDR2 is SYGVKD. The CDR3 is 16 amino acids. V was trimmed by 2 bases and J by 7 bases, leaving 19 bases between them. The CDR3 bases are TGTGCCATCAGTGAGGAGGGAGTTAAGGAGGGAAATACGCAGTATTTT. Its protein product is CAISEEGVKEGNTQYF.

This clonotype has just a few counts. In DNA form, the CDR3 reads TGTGCCAGCAGTGAAATCATGCAGGGGAGGGGGATTCAGTACTTC. It is translated as CASSEIMQGRGIQYF. The chain uses TRBV6-1 and TRBJ2-4; D perhaps matches TRBD2 (7 bases). Germline V lookup: CDR1 MNHNS, CDR2 SASEGT. This CDR3 comprises 15 residues. V was clipped by 2 bases and J by 10 bases, with 18 bases between them.

In its sample, this clonotype was seen a few times. This sequence joins TRBV6-2 or TRBV6-3 and TRBJ2-3; D not certain. V dropped 7 bases and J dropped 6 bases, with 8 bases sitting between them. Germline CDR1 is MNHEY and CDR2 is SVGEGT. CDR3 length: 11 residues. The CDR3, as DNA: TGTGCCAGCAACCAATGGGATACGCAGTATTTT. This encodes CASNQWDTQYF.

This clonotype was counted between two and nine times. V and J are TRBV20-1 and TRBJ2-1; 7 bases agree with TRBD2. From germline, CDR1 is DFQATT and CDR2 SNEGSKA (reference sequence). Trimming at V came to 3 bases and at J to 4 bases, leaving 6 bases not matched to a gene. This CDR3 is 14 amino acids long. The CDR3: CSARSLAVYNEQFF. Written as DNA, the CDR3 is TGCAGTGCTAGGTCCCTAGCGGTTTACAATGAGCAGTTCTTC.

In this sample, this clonotype turned up a few times. The chain carries TRBV5-1 and TRBJ2-5, with TRBD2 identical over 7 bases. Germline CDR1 and CDR2: SGHRS and YFSETQ. V was pared by 3 bases and J by 5 bases, with 4 bases of the junction left unmatched. The length of the CDR3 is 13 residues. The CDR3 DNA is TGCGCCAGCAGCTCCGGGGGGATGGAGACCCAGTACTTC. This encodes CASSSGGMETQYF.

The chain is built from TRBV12-3 or TRBV12-4 and TRBJ1-6; D not certain. V was shortened by 7 bases and J by 5 bases, with 15 bases between the two germline ends. The CDR3 length is 15 residues. The CDR3 reads CASTVWEQNNSPLHF. The CDR3 region has the DNA TGTGCCAGCACCGTATGGGAACAGAATAATTCACCCCTCCACTTT.

This clonotype was counted only a few times. The chain uses TRBV19 and TRBJ2-1; possible D gene TRBD1, 5 bases. Trimming cost V 5 bases and J 2 bases, with 10 bases left between them. Germline-derived CDR1 and CDR2 are LNHDA and SQIVND (reference sequence). CDR3 length equals 14 residues. CDR3 sequence reads: CASSLTATYNEQFF. The DNA for the CDR3 is TGTGCCAGTAGTCTGACAGCTACCTACAATGAGCAGTTCTTC.

This clonotype has just one count. The chain uses TRBV27 and TRBJ1-5; D is ambiguous. The V gene's germline CDR1 is MNHEY and CDR2 SMNVEV (reference sequence). V was trimmed by 5 bases and J by 9 bases, leaving 14 bases between them. This CDR3 is built from 13 residues. This CDR3 reads CASSRLGNWPQHF. As DNA, the CDR3 is TGTGCCAGCAGTCGTTTGGGAAACTGGCCCCAGCATTTT.

The rearrangement uses TRBV11-1 and TRBJ2-2; D unresolved. CDR1 is SGHAT, CDR2 FQDESV, per germline (reference sequence). The CDR3 totals 18 residues. V was shortened by 2 bases and J by 0 bases, with 16 bases between the two germline ends. The CDR3 protein is CASSLSLLEVTNTGELFF. CDR3 DNA: TGTGCCAGCAGCTTATCCCTCCTAGAGGTTACGAACACCGGGGAGCTGTTTTTT.

The chain uses TRBV4-3 and TRBJ1-1; D not resolved. Trimming pared 1 base from V and 7 bases from J, leaving 13 bases between. CDR3 length: 14 residues. CDR1 LGHNA and CDR2 YSLEER come from the germline V gene. Here the CDR3 DNA reads TGCGCCAGCAGCCAAGTAGTGGAGGTTGGTGAAGCTTTCTTT. Translation gives CASSQVVEVGEAFF.

This clonotype has ten or more counts. The rearrangement joins TRBV28 to TRBJ2-7, with 9 nucleotides matching TRBD2. The junction had 9 bases not matched to a gene; V was cut back by 8 bases and J by 1 base. CDR3 length: 15 amino acids. From germline, CDR1 is MDHEN and CDR2 SYDVKM. The CDR3 DNA follows: TGTGCCAGCCTAGAGGGGCGGGAGGGTTCCTACGAGCAGTACTTC. Residues: CASLEGREGSYEQYF.

The chain couples TRBV6-2 or TRBV6-3 to TRBJ2-7; perhaps TRBD2 as D (9 bases). The germline V gene has CDR1 MNHEY and CDR2 SVGEGT. The CDR3 contains 16 residues. V gave up 2 bases and J gave up 4 bases, with 18 bases separating them. CDR3 DNA sequence: TGTGCCAGCAGTTACCTGGCTAGCGGGGACAGGTACGAGCAGTACTTC. Protein sequence: CASSYLASGDRYEQYF.

This rearrangement joins TRBV6-5 to TRBJ2-1; D remains unclear. The length of the CDR3 is 17 residues. From germline, CDR1 is MNHEY and CDR2 SVGAGI. With 0 bases removed from V and 1 base from J, the gap between germline ends came to 13 bases. In DNA, the CDR3 is TGTGCCAGCAGTTACTCCCGACTCCCCAGGTCCTACAATGAGCAGTTCTTC. It translates to CASSYSRLPRSYNEQFF.

The V and J genes are TRBV30 and TRBJ1-1; 11 nucleotides match TRBD1. V lost 0 bases and J lost 3; bases outside the gene matches: 3. CDR3 length: 15 residues. Germline V CDR1 and CDR2: GTSNPN, SVGIG (reference sequence). CDR3 nucleotides: TGTGCCTGGAGTGTAGTGGACAGGGGGCACACTGAAGCTTTCTTT. Its protein is CAWSVVDRGHTEAFF.

This clonotype was counted between two and nine times. The chain links TRBV7-2 to TRBJ2-3; 10 bases agree with TRBD1. The V segment lost 4 bases and the J segment 2 bases; nucleotides outside the gene matches: 3. The CDR3 contains 15 residues. Germline V gene data show CDR1 as SGHTA and CDR2 as FQGNSA. This CDR3 reads CASSSGQGDTDTQYF. DNA for the CDR3: TGTGCCAGCAGCTCAGGACAGGGGGACACAGATACGCAGTATTTT. The full variable domain, its missing parts supplied by reference TRBV7-2 and TRBJ2-3, is GAGVSQSPSNKVTEKGKDVELRCDPISGHTALYWYRQSLGQGLEFLIYFQGNSAPDKSGLPSDRFSAERTGGSVSTLTIQRTQQEDSAVYLCASSSGQGDTDTQYFGPGTRLTVL.